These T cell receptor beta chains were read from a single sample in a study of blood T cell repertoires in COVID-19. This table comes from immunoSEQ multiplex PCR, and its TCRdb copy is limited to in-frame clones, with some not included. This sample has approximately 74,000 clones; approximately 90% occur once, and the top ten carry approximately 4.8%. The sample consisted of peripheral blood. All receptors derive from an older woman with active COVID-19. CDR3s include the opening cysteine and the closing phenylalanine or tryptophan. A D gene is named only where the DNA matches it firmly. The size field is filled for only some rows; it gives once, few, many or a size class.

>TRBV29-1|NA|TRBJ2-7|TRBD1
TGCAGCGTGACAGGGGGCTTTAGCTCCTACGAGCAGTACTTC
CSVTGGFSSYEQYF
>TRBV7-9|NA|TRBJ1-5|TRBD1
TGTGCCAGCAGCAACGGACAGGGAAGAGTCAATCAGCCCCAGCATTTT
CASSNGQGRVNQPQHF
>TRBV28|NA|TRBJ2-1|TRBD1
TGTGCCAGCAGGGCGACAGGGGGCTCGGGTGAGCAGTTCTTC
CASRATGGSGEQFF
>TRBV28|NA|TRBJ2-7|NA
TGTGCCAGCAGCACACAGGGTTCCTACGAGCAGTACTTC
CASSTQGSYEQYF
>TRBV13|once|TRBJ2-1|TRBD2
TGTGCCAGCAGCTCCCGGACTAGCGGGAGGCGGTTCTTC
CASSSRTSGRRFF
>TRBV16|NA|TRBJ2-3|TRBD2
TGTGCCAGCAGCCACCGGGGGGGAAGCAGGACAGATACGCAGTATTTT
CASSHRGGSRTDTQYF
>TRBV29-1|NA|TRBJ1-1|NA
TGCAGCGTGCAGGGGAGGGACACTGAAGCTTTCTTT
CSVQGRDTEAFF
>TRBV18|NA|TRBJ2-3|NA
TGTGCCAGCTCAACTAGAGGAGATACGCAGTATTTT
CASSTRGDTQYF
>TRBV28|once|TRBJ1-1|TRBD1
TGTGCCAGCAGAAAGGACAGGGGTTTTACTGAAGCTTTCTTT
CASRKDRGFTEAFF
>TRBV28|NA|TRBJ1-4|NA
TGTGCCAGCAACAACGAGGGTGTAGGTAATGAAAAACTGTTTTTT
CASNNEGVGNEKLFF
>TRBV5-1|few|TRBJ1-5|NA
TGCGCCAGCAGCTTGGCCCCGGGTCAGCCCCAGCATTTT
CASSLAPGQPQHF
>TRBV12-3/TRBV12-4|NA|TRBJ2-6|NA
TGTGCCAGCCTCTCTGGGGCCAACGTCCTGACTTTC
CASLSGANVLTF
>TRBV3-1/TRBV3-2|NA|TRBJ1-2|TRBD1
TGTGCCAGCAGCCAGAGACAGGGGCGGACGAACTATGGCTACACCTTC
CASSQRQGRTNYGYTF
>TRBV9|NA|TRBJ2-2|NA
TGTGCCAGCAGCGTATCCAGGGGCCCCACCGGGGAGCTGTTTTTT
CASSVSRGPTGELFF
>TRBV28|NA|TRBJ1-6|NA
TGTGCCAGCAGTCTCTACCCGGATTCACCCCTCCACTTT
CASSLYPDSPLHF
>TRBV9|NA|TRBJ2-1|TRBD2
TGTGCCAGCAGCGCCCATCCGGGACTAGCGGGAGATGAGCAGTTCTTC
CASSAHPGLAGDEQFF
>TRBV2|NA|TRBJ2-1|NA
TGTGCCAGCAGACGCCAGGGGAGCTCCTACAATGAGCAGTTCTTC
CASRRQGSSYNEQFF
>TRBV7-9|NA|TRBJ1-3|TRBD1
TGTGCCAGCAGCACAGACAGGGGGCGGAGAAACACCATATATTTT
CASSTDRGRRNTIYF
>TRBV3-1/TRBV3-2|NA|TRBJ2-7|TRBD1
TGTGCCAGCAGCCGGACAGGGGAGGGCGAGCAGTACTTC
CASSRTGEGEQYF
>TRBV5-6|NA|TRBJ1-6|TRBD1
TGTGCCAGCAGCTCTACAGGGGGCGGGATCCCCCTCCACTTT
CASSSTGGGIPLHF
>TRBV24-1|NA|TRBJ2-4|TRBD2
TGTGCCACCAGTGACCCGGGACTAGCGGGAGCGGACATTCAGTACTTC
CATSDPGLAGADIQYF
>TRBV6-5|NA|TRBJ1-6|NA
TGTGCCAGCAGGCGCTCCTATAATTCACCCCTCCACTTT
CASRRSYNSPLHF
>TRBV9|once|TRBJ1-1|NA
TGTGCCAGCAGCGTCAGACAGGAAGGAGCTCCCGCTTTCTTT
CASSVRQEGAPAFF
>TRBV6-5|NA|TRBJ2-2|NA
TGTGCCAGCAGAACCCTTTCAGGGTCCGGGGAGCTGTTTTTT
CASRTLSGSGELFF
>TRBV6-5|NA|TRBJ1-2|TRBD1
TGTGCCAGCAGTCAACAGACAGGGGCCAACTATGGCTACACCTTC
CASSQQTGANYGYTF